This TCR beta chain was found in a study of control samples from healthy donors and cancer patients. Germline CDR1 reads SGDLS; CDR2 reads YYNGEE. Between the trimmed V and J ends, which lost 2 bases and 0 bases, there was a span of 9 bases. The CDR3 totals 14 residues. The method was immunoSEQ multiplex PCR; TCRdb's version includes in-frame clones alone and lacks a portion of them. The top ten clones hold about 15% of a sample with about 160,000 clones, around 94% of them seen once. Specimen: PBMCs. The chain combines TRBV9 with TRBJ2-7, with no clear D. The sequence was obtained from a man in his fifties or sixties with colorectal cancer. The CDR3 DNA is TGTGCCAGCAGCGTTGGGGAAAGCTCCTACGAGCAGTACTTC. Protein: CASSVGESSYEQYF. Combining the CDR3 with reference TRBV9 and TRBJ2-7 gives the whole variable domain DSGVTQTPKHLITATGQRVTLRCSPRSGDLSVYWYQQSLDQGLQFLIQYYNGEERAKGNILERFSAQQFPDLHSELNLSSLELGDSALYFCASSVGESSYEQYFGPGTRLTVT.